The rows below give T cell receptor beta chains drawn from one sample of a study of CD8+ T cells in alopecia areata. Sequenced by immunoSEQ multiplex PCR; TCRdb stores in-frame clones only, minus some. The data contain some 200,000 clones, approximately 45% of them seen just once; the ten biggest clones take up roughly 2.6%. The source was CD4+ T cells sorted from blood, collected around week 36, from a patient treated with tofacitinib. All receptors derive from a human donor with alopecia areata. Both conserved end residues are part of each CDR3. A D gene is named only where the DNA matches it firmly. Size is stated for part of the rows, as once, few or many counts, or as a class when the clone is expanded.

len	j_gene	d_gene	abundance	v_gene	CDR3nt	CDR3aa
13	TRBJ1-3	NA	NA	TRBV30	TGTGCCTGGAGTACAGGCCAGGGGAACACCATATATTTT	CAWSTGQGNTIYF
15	TRBJ1-3	NA	many	TRBV10-3	TGTGCCTGCTCGTCTTCCCGGGGCTCTGGAAACACCATATATTTT	CACSSSRGSGNTIYF
13	TRBJ1-2	NA	NA	TRBV6-5	TGTGCCAGCAGCCGGACGGGAAACTATGGCTACACCTTC	CASSRTGNYGYTF
14	TRBJ2-7	NA	NA	TRBV9	TGTGCCAGCAGCGTAGGAGGGGACTCCTACGAGCAGTACTTC	CASSVGGDSYEQYF
15	TRBJ2-3	NA	NA	TRBV4-1	TGCGCCAGCAGCCAAGATGTCGGTAGCACAGATACGCAGTATTTT	CASSQDVGSTDTQYF
11	TRBJ2-1	NA	few	TRBV10-3	TGTGCCATGGGCCGGGAGAATGAGCAGTTCTTC	CAMGRENEQFF
17	TRBJ2-1	TRBD2	NA	TRBV11-2	TGTGCCAGCAGGCCCGGGGGGGCGTCGAGCTCCTACAATGAGCAGTTCTTC	CASRPGGASSSYNEQFF
14	TRBJ2-1	NA	few	TRBV2	TGTGCCAGCAGTATTGGGAGCTCCTACAATGAGCAGTTCTTC	CASSIGSSYNEQFF
15	TRBJ2-5	TRBD1	NA	TRBV7-3	TGTGCCAGCAGCTACGACAGGGGGCCCCAAGAGACCCAGTACTTC	CASSYDRGPQETQYF
13	TRBJ2-2	TRBD2	NA	TRBV29-1	TGCAGCGCTTTAGCGGGAGGGCCCGGGGAGCTGTTTTTT	CSALAGGPGELFF
16	TRBJ1-2	NA	NA	TRBV5-6	TGTGCCAGCAGCCTATACGACAGGAGGGATAACTATGGCTACACCTTC	CASSLYDRRDNYGYTF
15	TRBJ2-1	NA	NA	TRBV27	TGTGCCAGCAGTTCGACAGGTTCAATGCCCGGGGAGCAGTTCTTC	CASSSTGSMPGEQFF
15	TRBJ2-7	TRBD2	NA	TRBV7-2	TGTGCCAGCAGCTCCCTCGCGGGAGGTAGCTACGAGCAGTACTTC	CASSSLAGGSYEQYF
14	TRBJ1-2	NA	NA	TRBV28	TGTGCCAGCAACTCCCCACAGGGAAAGGGTGGCTACACCTTC	CASNSPQGKGGYTF
12	TRBJ2-7	NA	NA	TRBV5-1	TGCGCCAGCAGCCACGTTTCCTACGAGCAGTACTTC	CASSHVSYEQYF
16	TRBJ1-1	NA	NA	TRBV5-1	TGCGCCAGCAGCTTTAATGGAAGGGCCCTGAACACTGAAGCTTTCTTT	CASSFNGRALNTEAFF
16	TRBJ1-4	TRBD1	few	TRBV7-2	TGTGCCAGCAGCTTAGTTGGAGGACAGGGATTCGAAAAACTGTTTTTT	CASSLVGGQGFEKLFF
18	TRBJ1-5	NA	NA	TRBV7-3	TGTGCCAGCATCCGGAGGCCAGAGACGGGGGGCAAGAATCAGCCCCAGCATTTT	CASIRRPETGGKNQPQHF
12	TRBJ1-2	NA	few	TRBV6-5	TGTGCCAGCAGTTCCGACAGGTGGAGGCACACCTTC	CASSSDRWRHTF
14	TRBJ2-5	NA	NA	TRBV7-9	TGTGCCAGCAGCTCCACTTCCGGGCAAGAGACCCAGTACTTC	CASSSTSGQETQYF
18	TRBJ2-5	TRBD2	few	TRBV27	TGTGCCAGCAGTTTAAGGACTAGCGGGAGGGCCCCAGCAGAGACCCAGTACTTC	CASSLRTSGRAPAETQYF
14	TRBJ2-6	NA	few	TRBV13	TGTGCCAGCAGCCCGCGTGGGGGTACCAACGTCCTGACTTTC	CASSPRGGTNVLTF
15	TRBJ2-7	NA	NA	TRBV28	TGTGCCAGCAGTATCGCACGGGACGGCTCCTACGAGCAGTACTTC	CASSIARDGSYEQYF
11	TRBJ2-7	NA	once	TRBV2	TGTGCCAGCAGTGATTGGTACGAGCAGTACTTC	CASSDWYEQYF
14	TRBJ1-5	NA	NA	TRBV2	TGTGCCAGCAGTGAAGCGAGCAGGGGCCAGCCCCAGCATTTT	CASSEASRGQPQHF
16	TRBJ2-1	TRBD1	few	TRBV19	TGTGCCAGTAGTCTTGACTACAGGGGGCGTCGGGATGAGCAGTTCTTC	CASSLDYRGRRDEQFF
17	TRBJ2-1	TRBD2	few	TRBV5-5	TGTGCCAGCAGCCAAGTGGCCCTAGCGGGGTCCTACAATGAGCAGTTCTTC	CASSQVALAGSYNEQFF
11	TRBJ2-1	NA	NA	TRBV2	TGTGCCAGCAGTGCAACCAATGAGCAGTTCTTC	CASSATNEQFF
15	TRBJ2-1	TRBD2	NA	TRBV6-1	TGTGCCAGCAGTTTAACTAGCGGCTCCTACAATGAGCAGTTCTTC	CASSLTSGSYNEQFF
16	TRBJ2-1	NA	NA	TRBV19	TGTGCCAGTAGTACCCATCGGCTAGCGAGGGGGAATGAGCAGTTCTTC	CASSTHRLARGNEQFF
14	TRBJ2-1	NA	few	TRBV29-1	TGCAGCGTCGTCCCGGGCGGGGCCTACAATGAGCAGTTCTTC	CSVVPGGAYNEQFF
15	TRBJ2-7	NA	NA	TRBV4-2	TGTGCCAGCAGCCGCGTCCGGGACAACTCCTACGAGCAGTACTTC	CASSRVRDNSYEQYF
15	TRBJ2-3	TRBD2	few	TRBV7-6	TGTGCCAGTGCGGAGATCACTAGCGCCACCGATACGCAGTATTTT	CASAEITSATDTQYF
15	TRBJ2-1	TRBD2	NA	TRBV5-1	TGCGCCAGCAGCTGGAGGACTAGCGGGATCGGGGAGCAGTTCTTC	CASSWRTSGIGEQFF
16	TRBJ2-7	TRBD2	few	TRBV29-1	TGCAGCGCGAGTTGGGGAGGAGGCGGGAGGTCCTACGAGCAGTACTTC	CSASWGGGGRSYEQYF
14	TRBJ2-1	NA	once	TRBV7-9	TGTGCCAGCAGCTCCCCGGCTACCTACAATGAGCAGTTCTTC	CASSSPATYNEQFF
14	TRBJ2-1	TRBD2	NA	TRBV28	TGTGCCAGCAGTTCCGCCGGGACTACCAATGAGCAGTTCTTC	CASSSAGTTNEQFF